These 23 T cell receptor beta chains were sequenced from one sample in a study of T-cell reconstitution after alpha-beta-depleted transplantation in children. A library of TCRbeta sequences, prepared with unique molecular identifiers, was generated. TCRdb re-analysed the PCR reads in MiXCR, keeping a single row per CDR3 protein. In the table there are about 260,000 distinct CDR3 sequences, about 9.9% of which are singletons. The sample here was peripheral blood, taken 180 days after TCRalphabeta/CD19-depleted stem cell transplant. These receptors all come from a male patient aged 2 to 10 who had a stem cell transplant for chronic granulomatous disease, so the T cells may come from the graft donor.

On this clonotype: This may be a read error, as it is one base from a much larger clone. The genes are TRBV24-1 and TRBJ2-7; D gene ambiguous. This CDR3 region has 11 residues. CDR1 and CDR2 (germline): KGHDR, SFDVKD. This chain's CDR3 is CATSYFDEQYF. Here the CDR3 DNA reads TGTGCCACCAGTTATTTTGACGAGCAGTACTTC.

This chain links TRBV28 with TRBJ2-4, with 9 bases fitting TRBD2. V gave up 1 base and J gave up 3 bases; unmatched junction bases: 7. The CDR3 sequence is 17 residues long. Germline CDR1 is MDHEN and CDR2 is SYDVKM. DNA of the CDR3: TGTGCCAGCAGTTTATTACGACTAGCGGACTACAAAAACATTCAGTACTTC. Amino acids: CASSLLRLADYKNIQYF.

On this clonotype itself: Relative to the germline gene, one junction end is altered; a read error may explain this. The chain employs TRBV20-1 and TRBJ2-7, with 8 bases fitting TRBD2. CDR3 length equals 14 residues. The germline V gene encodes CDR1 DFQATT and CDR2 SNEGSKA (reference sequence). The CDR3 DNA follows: TGCAGTGCTTCTAGCGGGTCCCGCTCCTACGAGGAGTACTTC. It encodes CSASSGSRSYEEYF.

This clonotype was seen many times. This chain's CDR3 is CSVDTSSREQYF. CDR3 DNA sequence: TGCAGCGTTGATACTAGCTCCCGCGAGCAGTACTTC. The V gene is TRBV29-1, the J gene TRBJ2-7, with TRBD2 as a possible D gene (6 bases). CDR1 is SQVTM, CDR2 ANQGSEA, per germline. The CDR3 runs to 12 residues. Trimming cost V 3 bases and J 6 bases, with 12 bases left between them.

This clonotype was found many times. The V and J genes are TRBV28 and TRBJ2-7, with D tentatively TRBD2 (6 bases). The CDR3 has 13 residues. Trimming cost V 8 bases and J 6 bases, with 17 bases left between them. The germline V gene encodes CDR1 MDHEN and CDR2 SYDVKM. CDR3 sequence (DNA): TGTGCCAGCGGGGGTGGGGGGTCGTTCGAGCAGTACTTC. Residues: CASGGGGSFEQYF.

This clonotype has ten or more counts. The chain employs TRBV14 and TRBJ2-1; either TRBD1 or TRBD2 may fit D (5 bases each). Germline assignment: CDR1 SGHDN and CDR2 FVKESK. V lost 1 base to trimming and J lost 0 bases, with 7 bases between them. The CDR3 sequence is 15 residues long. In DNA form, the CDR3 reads TGTGCCAGCAGCCAAGTCGGGGCCTCCTACAATGAGCAGTTCTTC. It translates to CASSQVGASYNEQFF. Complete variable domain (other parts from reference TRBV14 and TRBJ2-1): EAGVTQFPSHSVIEKGQTVTLRCDPISGHDNLYWYRRVMGKEIKFLLHFVKESKQDESGMPNNRFLAERTGGTYSTLKVQPAELEDSGVYFCASSQVGASYNEQFFGPGTRLTVL.

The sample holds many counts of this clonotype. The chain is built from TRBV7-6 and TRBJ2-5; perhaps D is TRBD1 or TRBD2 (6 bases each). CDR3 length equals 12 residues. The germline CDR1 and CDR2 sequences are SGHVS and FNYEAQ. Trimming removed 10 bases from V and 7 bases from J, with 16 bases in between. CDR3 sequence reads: CAISGGGGTQYF. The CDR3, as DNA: TGTGCCATCAGTGGAGGGGGTGGGACCCAGTACTTC.

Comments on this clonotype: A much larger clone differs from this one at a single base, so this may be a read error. This CDR3 reads CASSQGLVHGGRVPSKEQFF. The CDR3, as DNA: TGCGCCAGCAGCCAAGGGTTGGTGCACGGCGGGAGAGTCCCCTCCAAGGAGCAGTTCTTC. V gene TRBV4-3 combines with J gene TRBJ2-1; TRBD2 agrees at 7 bases. Losses at the gene ends were 1 base for V and 10 bases for J; bases not matched to a gene: 25. The CDR3 length is 20 residues. The germline V gene has CDR1 LGHNA and CDR2 YSLEER.

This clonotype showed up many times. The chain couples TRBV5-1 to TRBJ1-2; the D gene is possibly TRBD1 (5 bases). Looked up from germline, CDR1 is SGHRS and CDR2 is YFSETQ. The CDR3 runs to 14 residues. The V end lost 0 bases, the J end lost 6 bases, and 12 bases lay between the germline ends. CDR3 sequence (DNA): TGCGCCAGCAGCTTGGCAGGGTTTCAAGATGGCTACACCTTC. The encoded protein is CASSLAGFQDGYTF. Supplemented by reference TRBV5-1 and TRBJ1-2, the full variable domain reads KAGVTQTPRYLIKTRGQQVTLSCSPISGHRSVSWYQQTPGQGLQFLFEYFSETQRNKGNFPGRFSGRQFSNSRSEMNVSTLELGDSALYLCASSLAGFQDGYTFGSGTRLTVV.

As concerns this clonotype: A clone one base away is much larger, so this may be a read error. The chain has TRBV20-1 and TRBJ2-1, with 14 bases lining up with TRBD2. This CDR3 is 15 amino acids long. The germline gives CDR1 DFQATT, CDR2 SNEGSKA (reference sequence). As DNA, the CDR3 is TGCTGTGCTTGCCCGACTAGCGGGAGGGGTAATGAGCAGTTCTTC. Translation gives CCACPTSGRGNEQFF.

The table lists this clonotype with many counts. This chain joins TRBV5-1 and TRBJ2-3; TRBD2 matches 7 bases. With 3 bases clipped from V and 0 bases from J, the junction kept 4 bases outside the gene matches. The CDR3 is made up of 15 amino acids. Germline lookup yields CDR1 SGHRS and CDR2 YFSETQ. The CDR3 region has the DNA TGCGCCAGCAGCTGGGGGGGACTAAGCACAGATACGCAGTATTTT. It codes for CASSWGGLSTDTQYF. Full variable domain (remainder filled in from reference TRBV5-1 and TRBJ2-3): KAGVTQTPRYLIKTRGQQVTLSCSPISGHRSVSWYQQTPGQGLQFLFEYFSETQRNKGNFPGRFSGRQFSNSRSEMNVSTLELGDSALYLCASSWGGLSTDTQYFGPGTRLTVL.

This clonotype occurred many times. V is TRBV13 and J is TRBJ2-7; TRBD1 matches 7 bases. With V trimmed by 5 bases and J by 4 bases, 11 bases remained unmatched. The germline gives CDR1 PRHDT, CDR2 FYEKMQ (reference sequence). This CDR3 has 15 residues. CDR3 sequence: CASSPKGQRRYEQYF. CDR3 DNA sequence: TGTGCCAGCAGCCCGAAGGGACAGAGACGTTACGAGCAGTACTTC.

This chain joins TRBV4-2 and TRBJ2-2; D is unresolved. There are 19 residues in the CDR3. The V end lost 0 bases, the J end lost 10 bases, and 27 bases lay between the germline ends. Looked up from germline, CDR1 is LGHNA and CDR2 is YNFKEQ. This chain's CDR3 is CASSQERWATANTGSELFF. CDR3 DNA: TGTGCCAGCAGCCAAGAAAGGTGGGCCACCGCGAACACCGGGTCGGAGCTGTTTTTT.

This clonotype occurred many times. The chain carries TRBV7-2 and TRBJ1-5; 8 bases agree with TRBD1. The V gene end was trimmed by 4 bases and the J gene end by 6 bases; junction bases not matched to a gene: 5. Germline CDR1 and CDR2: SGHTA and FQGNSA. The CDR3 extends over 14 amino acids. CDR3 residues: CASSYGQGGQPQHF. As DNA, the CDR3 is TGTGCCAGCAGCTACGGACAGGGCGGTCAGCCCCAGCATTTT.

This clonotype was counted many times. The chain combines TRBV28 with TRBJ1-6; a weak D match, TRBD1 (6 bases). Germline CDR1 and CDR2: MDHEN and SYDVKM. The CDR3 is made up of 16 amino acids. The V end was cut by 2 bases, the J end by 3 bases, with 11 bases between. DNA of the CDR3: TGTGCCAGCAGTTTAGTTGGGACATACTATAATTCACCCCTCCACTTT. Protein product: CASSLVGTYYNSPLHF.

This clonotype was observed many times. The CDR3 DNA reads TGTGCCAGCAGTTTAGGATCCATAGCGGGACTACCCTACGAGCAGTACTTC. Translating gives CASSLGSIAGLPYEQYF. The gene calls are TRBV12-3 or TRBV12-4 and TRBJ2-7; 8 bases are shared with TRBD2. This CDR3 is built from 17 residues. Germline trimming cut 1 base from V and 2 bases from J; bases unmatched to any gene: 10.

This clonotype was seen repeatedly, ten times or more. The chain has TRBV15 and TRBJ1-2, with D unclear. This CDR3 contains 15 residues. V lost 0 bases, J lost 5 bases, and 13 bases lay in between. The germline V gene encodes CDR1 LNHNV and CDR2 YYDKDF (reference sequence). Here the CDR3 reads CATSRDLKGPYGYTF. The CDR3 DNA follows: TGTGCCACCAGCAGAGATCTTAAGGGTCCTTATGGCTACACCTTC. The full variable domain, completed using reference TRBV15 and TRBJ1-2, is DAMVIQNPRYQVTQFGKPVTLSCSQTLNHNVMYWYQQKSSQAPKLLFHYYDKDFNNEADTPDNFQSRRPNTSFCFLDIRSPGLGDTAMYLCATSRDLKGPYGYTFGSGTRLTVV.

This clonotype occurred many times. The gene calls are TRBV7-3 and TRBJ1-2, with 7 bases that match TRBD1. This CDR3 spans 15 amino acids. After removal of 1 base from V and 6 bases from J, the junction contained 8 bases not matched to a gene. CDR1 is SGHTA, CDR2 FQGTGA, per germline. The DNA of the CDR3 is TGTGCCAGCAGCTTAAGCAAGGGGGCGCGGGATGGCTACACCTTC. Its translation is CASSLSKGARDGYTF.

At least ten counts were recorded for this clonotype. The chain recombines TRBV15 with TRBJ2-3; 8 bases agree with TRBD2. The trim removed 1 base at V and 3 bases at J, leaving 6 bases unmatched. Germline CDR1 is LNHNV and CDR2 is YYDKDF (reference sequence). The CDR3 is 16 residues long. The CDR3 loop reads CATSRGGGRTTDTQYF. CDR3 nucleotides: TGTGCCACCAGCAGAGGCGGCGGGAGGACTACAGATACGCAGTATTTT.

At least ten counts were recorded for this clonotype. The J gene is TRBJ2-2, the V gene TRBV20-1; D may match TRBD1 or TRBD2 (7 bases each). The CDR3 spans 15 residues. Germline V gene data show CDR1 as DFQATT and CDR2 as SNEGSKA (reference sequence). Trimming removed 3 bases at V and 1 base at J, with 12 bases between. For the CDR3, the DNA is TGCAGTGCTAGGGGGGGGACAGTGAACACCGGGGAGCTGTTTTTT. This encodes CSARGGTVNTGELFF.

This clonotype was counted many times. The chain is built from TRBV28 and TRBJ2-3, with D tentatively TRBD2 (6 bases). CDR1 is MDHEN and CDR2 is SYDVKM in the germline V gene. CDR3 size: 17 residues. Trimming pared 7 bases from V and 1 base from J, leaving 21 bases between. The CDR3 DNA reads TGTGCCAGCACTAAGATGACGGGGGTGATCGGCACAGATACGCAGTATTTT. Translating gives CASTKMTGVIGTDTQYF.

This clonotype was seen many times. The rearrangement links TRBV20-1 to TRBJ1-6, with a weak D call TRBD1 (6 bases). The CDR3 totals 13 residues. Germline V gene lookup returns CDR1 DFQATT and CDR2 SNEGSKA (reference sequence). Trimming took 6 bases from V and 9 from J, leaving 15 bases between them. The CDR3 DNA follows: TGCAGTGCCCAGGGGCAGGTCGGTTCACCCCTCCACTTT. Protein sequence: CSAQGQVGSPLHF.

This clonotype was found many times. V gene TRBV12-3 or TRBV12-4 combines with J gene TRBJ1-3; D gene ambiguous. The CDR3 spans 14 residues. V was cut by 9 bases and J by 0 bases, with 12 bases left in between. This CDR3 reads CARARVRSGNTIYF. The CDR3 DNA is TGTGCCAGGGCGAGGGTCCGCTCTGGAAACACCATATATTTT.